This T cell receptor beta chain was retrieved from a study of human T cells and chemical hapten exposure. Study overall: TCR yields per sample varied mostly from small pooled library volume differences.

From germline, CDR1 is MNHEY and CDR2 SVGEGT. V was cut by 5 bases and J by 0 bases, with 14 bases left in between. The CDR3 consists of 16 residues. It was unfractionated whole blood from which total RNA was extracted. The library labeled individual cDNA molecules by adding unique molecular identifiers to them. One entry per CDR3 protein results from TCRdb running MiXCR on the 5' RACE reads. This sample has 150,000 or so distinct CDR3 sequences, with over 3.5% found just once. This clonotype was detected a few times. Its antigen is as yet unknown. Whole-study findings and limits: With DPC sensitization, TCRs exceeding 1 in 1000 frequency showed no change.

This chain joins TRBV6-2 or TRBV6-3 and TRBJ2-4; the D gene could be TRBD1 or TRBD2 (5 bases each). The sequence came from a female donor in good health. This CDR3 reads CASSVMGDGAKNIQYF. CDR3 coding DNA: TGTGCCAGCAGTGTGATGGGGGACGGAGCCAAAAACATTCAGTACTTC.